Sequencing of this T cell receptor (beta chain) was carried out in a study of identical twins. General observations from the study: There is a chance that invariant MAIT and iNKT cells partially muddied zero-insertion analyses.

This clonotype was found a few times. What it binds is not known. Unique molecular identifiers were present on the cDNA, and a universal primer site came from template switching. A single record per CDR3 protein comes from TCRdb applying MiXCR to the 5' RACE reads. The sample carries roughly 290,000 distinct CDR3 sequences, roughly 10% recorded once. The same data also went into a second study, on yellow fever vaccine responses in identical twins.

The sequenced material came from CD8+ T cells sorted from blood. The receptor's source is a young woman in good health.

CDR3 sequence reads: CASSEILLGKREDYNEQFF. The CDR3 DNA reads as TGTGCCAGCAGTGAAATTTTGCTGGGTAAGCGGGAGGACTACAATGAGCAGTTCTTC. V and J are TRBV2 and TRBJ2-1; TRBD2 matches 9 bases. The CDR3 consists of 19 residues. From germline, CDR1 is SNHLY and CDR2 FYNNEI. J gave up 3 bases and V 2 bases, and 14 bases lay outside the gene matches.